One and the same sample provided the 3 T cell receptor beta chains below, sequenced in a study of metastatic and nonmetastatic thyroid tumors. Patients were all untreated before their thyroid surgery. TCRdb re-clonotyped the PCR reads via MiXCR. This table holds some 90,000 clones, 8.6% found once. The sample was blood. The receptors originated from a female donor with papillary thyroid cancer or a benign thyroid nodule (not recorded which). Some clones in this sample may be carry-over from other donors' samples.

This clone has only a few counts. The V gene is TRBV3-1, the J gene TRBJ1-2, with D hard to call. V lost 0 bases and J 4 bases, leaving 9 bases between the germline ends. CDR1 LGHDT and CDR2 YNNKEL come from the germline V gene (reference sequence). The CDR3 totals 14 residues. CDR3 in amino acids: CASSQDTTAYGYTF. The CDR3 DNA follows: TGTGCCAGCAGCCAAGATACAACAGCCTATGGCTACACCTTC.

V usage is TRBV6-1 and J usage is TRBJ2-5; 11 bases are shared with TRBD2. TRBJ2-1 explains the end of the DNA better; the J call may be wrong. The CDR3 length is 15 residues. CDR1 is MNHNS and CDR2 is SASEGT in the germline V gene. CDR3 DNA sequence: TGTGCCAGCAGCCTTAGCGGGAGGGTATACAATGAGCAGTTCTTC. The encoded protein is CASSLSGRVYNEQFF.

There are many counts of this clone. CDR3 loop: CASSQDLSGGLITQETQYF. CDR3 coding DNA: TGTGCCAGCAGCCAAGATTTGTCGGGCGGCTTAATTACCCAAGAGACCCAGTACTTC. The chain joins TRBV4-2 to TRBJ2-5; D is uncertain. CDR1 and CDR2 from the germline V gene are LGHNA and YNFKEQ. The CDR3 consists of 19 residues. Trimming stripped 0 bases from V and 1 base from J, with 21 bases between.